Sequencing of this T cell receptor (beta chain) was carried out in a study of blood T cell repertoires in COVID-19. On the study more broadly: COVID-19 samples, acute and convalescent, were from the United States, Italy and Spain. The cDNA or gDNA used as material had been derived from T cells, B-cell-depleted T cells, or PBMCs.

This CDR3 spans 16 amino acids. Germline lookup yields CDR1 MGHRA and CDR2 YSYEKL. V lost 0 bases to trimming and J lost 3 bases, with 12 bases between them. This clone was observed a handful of times. Authors' data handling: By means of reference gene primer amplification, nucleated cell counts were estimated. Repertoires were generated with immunoSEQ multiplex PCR, while TCRdb's copy carries only in-frame clones and drops some. V and J calls and clone size are as listed in that table; D and trimming were resolved from the DNA. The repertoire holds some 51,000 clones, 88% seen once, with over 8.5% in the top ten.

This receptor was identified in a man in his fifties with active COVID-19. The specimen was peripheral blood. The rearrangement links TRBV4-1 to TRBJ2-1; a weak D match, TRBD2 (6 bases). The CDR3 protein is CASSQDRSSGYNEQFF. DNA for the CDR3: TGCGCCAGCAGCCAAGATCGGAGTAGCGGCTACAATGAGCAGTTCTTC.